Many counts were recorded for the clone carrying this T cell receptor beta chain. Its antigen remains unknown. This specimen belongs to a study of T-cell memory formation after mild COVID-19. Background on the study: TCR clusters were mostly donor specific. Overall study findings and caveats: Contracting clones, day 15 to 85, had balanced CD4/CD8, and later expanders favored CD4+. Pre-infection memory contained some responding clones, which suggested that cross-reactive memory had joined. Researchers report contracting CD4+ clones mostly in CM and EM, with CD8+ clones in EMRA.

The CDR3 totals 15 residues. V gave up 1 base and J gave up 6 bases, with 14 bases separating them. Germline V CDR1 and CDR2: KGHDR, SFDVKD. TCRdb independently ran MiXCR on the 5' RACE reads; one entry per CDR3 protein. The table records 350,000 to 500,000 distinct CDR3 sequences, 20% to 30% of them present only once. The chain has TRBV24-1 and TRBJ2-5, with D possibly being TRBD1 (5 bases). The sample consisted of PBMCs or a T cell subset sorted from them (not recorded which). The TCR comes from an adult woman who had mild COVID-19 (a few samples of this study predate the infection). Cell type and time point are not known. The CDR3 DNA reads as TGTGCCACCAGTGATTTTGGCCAGGGTGGTAAGACCCAGTACTTC. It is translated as CATSDFGQGGKTQYF.